These 15 T cell receptor beta chains came from one sample sequenced in a study of T cell repertoires in cytomegalovirus infection. One entry per CDR3 protein, called by TCRdb with MiXCR from the reads. The data show 550,000 to 850,000 distinct CDR3 sequences, 33% seen once. No antigen is known for these receptors. The sample in question was cultured PBMCs, obtained from culture after CMV antigen stimulation. The receptor set was obtained from a human donor in good health (CMV status not recorded). Some clones in this sample may be carry-over from other donors' samples.

The chain carries TRBV20-1 and TRBJ2-1, with TRBD2 matching 14 bases. The V segment lost 4 bases and the J segment 8 bases; nucleotides outside the gene matches: 4. This CDR3 has 14 residues. CDR1 is DFQATT, CDR2 SNEGSKA, per germline (reference sequence). The CDR3 DNA is TGCAGTGCTATGGCGGGACTAGCGGGAGATGAGCAGTTCTTC. Its translation: CSAMAGLAGDEQFF.

This clonotype was seen a handful of times. The chain has TRBV28 and TRBJ1-1; a weak D match, TRBD1 (5 bases). Trimming removed 7 bases from V and 8 bases from J, with 14 bases in between. Germline V gives CDR1 MDHEN, CDR2 SYDVKM. The CDR3 is made up of 12 amino acids. CDR3 bases: TGTGCCAGCACCTTGAAGGGGATAGAAGCTTTCTTT. Translation gives CASTLKGIEAFF.

This clonotype appeared a few times. The CDR3 here is CASSIKGTDTEAFF. CDR3 nucleotide sequence: TGTGCCAGTAGTATAAAGGGGACGGACACTGAAGCTTTCTTT. V is TRBV19 and J is TRBJ1-1; tentative D call: TRBD1 (5 bases). The CDR3 sequence is 14 residues long. The germline V and J ends were trimmed by 2 bases and 3 bases, with 10 bases remaining between them. CDR1 LNHDA and CDR2 SQIVND come from the germline V gene (reference sequence).

This clonotype was detected only a few times. The V and J genes are TRBV6-1 and TRBJ1-6; D gene unclear. CDR3 length: 13 amino acids. Trimming left V 7 bases short and J 11 bases short, with 15 bases between. The germline gives CDR1 MNHNS, CDR2 SASEGT. CDR3 region: CASNEVPRPPLHF. The CDR3 nucleotides are TGTGCCAGCAACGAGGTCCCCCGGCCACCCCTCCACTTT.

The V gene is TRBV29-1, the J gene TRBJ2-5; D gene unclear. The CDR3 length is 13 residues. V was shortened by 7 bases and J by 4 bases, with 16 bases between the two germline ends. Per germline, CDR1 SQVTM and CDR2 ANQGSEA. This CDR3 is CSGHKALGETQYF. The CDR3 region has the DNA TGCAGCGGCCACAAGGCGCTGGGAGAGACCCAGTACTTC.

The chain employs TRBV6-1 and TRBJ2-3; 11 bases agree with TRBD2. V lost 7 bases to trimming and J lost 5 bases; unmatched junction nucleotides: 5. Per the germline V gene, CDR1 is MNHNS and CDR2 is SASEGT. This CDR3 contains 14 residues. The CDR3 is CASMGLAVGDTQYF. The CDR3 nucleotides are TGTGCCAGCATGGGACTAGCGGTCGGAGATACGCAGTATTTT.

This clonotype occurred a few times. The J gene is TRBJ2-3, the V gene TRBV20-1; the D gene could be TRBD1 or TRBD2 (5 bases each). The CDR3 runs to 18 residues. V was trimmed by 5 bases and J by 0 bases, leaving 24 bases between them. Germline CDR1 DFQATT, CDR2 SNEGSKA (reference sequence). This chain's CDR3 is CSASIGRAGALSTDTQYF. The CDR3 DNA follows: TGCAGTGCTTCCATAGGGAGAGCCGGGGCCCTAAGCACAGATACGCAGTATTTT.

In its sample, this clonotype was seen a few times. This chain joins TRBV5-1 and TRBJ2-2; the match to TRBD1 covers 8 bases. The CDR3 sequence is 15 residues long. Germline V gene data show CDR1 as SGHRS and CDR2 as YFSETQ. V lost 4 bases, J lost 3 bases, and 5 bases stayed unmatched. DNA of the CDR3: TGCGCCAGCAGCCCGGACAGGGAACACACCGGGGAGCTGTTTTTT. This codes for CASSPDREHTGELFF.

This clonotype was found a few times. V gene TRBV25-1 combines with J gene TRBJ1-5; a weak D match, TRBD1 (6 bases). The CDR3 contains 16 residues. The germline CDR1 and CDR2 sequences are MGHDK and SYGVNS. Trimming removed 1 base from V and 2 bases from J, with 12 bases in between. For the CDR3, the DNA is TGTGCCAGCAGTGAATCAGGGGCCGTAGGCAATCAGCCCCAGCATTTT. Its translation is CASSESGAVGNQPQHF.

The chain recombines TRBV11-2 with TRBJ2-3; a possible D gene is TRBD2 (5 bases). Germline V gene data show CDR1 as SGHAT and CDR2 as FQNNGV. Trimming shortened V by 0 bases and J by 5 bases, and 12 bases separated the two germline ends. The CDR3 has 15 residues. The CDR3 reads CASSLDGKRGDTQYF. The CDR3 bases are TGTGCCAGCAGCTTAGACGGGAAAAGAGGAGATACGCAGTATTTT.

This clonotype was seen a few times. The chain uses TRBV4-1 and TRBJ2-1, with D maybe TRBD1 (5 bases). CDR3 size: 16 residues. Deletions cut 3 bases from V and 1 base from J, with 13 bases between. CDR1 and CDR2 from the germline V gene are MGHRA and YSYEKL. The CDR3: CASSHPQGSSYNEQFF. CDR3 DNA: TGCGCCAGCAGCCACCCCCAGGGTAGTTCCTACAATGAGCAGTTCTTC.

The rearrangement uses TRBV10-3 and TRBJ2-5; the match to TRBD1 covers 9 bases. Germline loops: CDR1 ENHRY, CDR2 SYGVKD. CDR3 size: 16 residues. V shed 10 bases, J shed 2 bases, and the junction held 14 bases outside the gene matches. CDR3 residues: CATTSGPGQGQETQYF. The CDR3 nucleotides read TGTGCCACCACCTCAGGACCGGGACAGGGACAAGAGACCCAGTACTTC.

This sequence joins TRBV7-9 and TRBJ2-3; TRBD1 matches 8 bases. This CDR3 is built from 16 residues. Germline CDR1 reads SEHNR; CDR2 reads FQNEAQ (reference sequence). The junction had 10 bases not matched to a gene; V was cut back by 6 bases and J by 2 bases. CDR3 residues: CASSHQTGALTDTQYF. The CDR3 region has the DNA TGTGCCAGCAGTCACCAGACAGGGGCGCTCACAGATACGCAGTATTTT. Full variable domain (remainder filled in from reference TRBV7-9 and TRBJ2-3): DTGVSQNPRHKITKRGQNVTFRCDPISEHNRLYWYRQTLGQGPEFLTYFQNEAQLEKSRLLSDRFSAERPKGSFSTLEIQRTEQGDSAMYLCASSHQTGALTDTQYFGPGTRLTVL.

The chain uses TRBV7-9 and TRBJ2-3; D is unresolved. V was clipped by 1 base and J by 6 bases, with 17 bases between them. The CDR3 consists of 16 residues. The germline V gene has CDR1 SEHNR and CDR2 FQNEAQ (reference sequence). The CDR3 spells CASSLVVSPRLDTQYF. CDR3 sequence (DNA): TGTGCCAGCAGCTTAGTGGTTAGCCCTCGGCTGGATACGCAGTATTTT.

The rearrangement uses TRBV27 and TRBJ2-1; D not certain. The CDR3 is 13 amino acids. The V and J ends lost 5 bases and 5 bases respectively, with 10 bases between them. CDR1 and CDR2 from the germline V gene are MNHEY and SMNVEV (reference sequence). CDR3 DNA sequence: TGTGCCAGCAGTCTGAGCACAAACAATGAGCAGTTCTTC. Translation gives CASSLSTNNEQFF.